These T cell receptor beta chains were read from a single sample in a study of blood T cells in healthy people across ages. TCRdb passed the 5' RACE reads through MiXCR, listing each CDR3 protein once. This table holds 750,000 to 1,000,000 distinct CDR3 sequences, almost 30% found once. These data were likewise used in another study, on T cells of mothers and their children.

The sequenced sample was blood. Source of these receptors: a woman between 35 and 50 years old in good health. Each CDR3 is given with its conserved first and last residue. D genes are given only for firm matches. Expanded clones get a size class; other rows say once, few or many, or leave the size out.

TGTGCCACCAGTCTTCAGGGAGATGAGCAGTTCTTC CATSLQGDEQFF . TRBJ2-1 TRBV24-1 few
TGTGCCAGCAGCTTATATGGGGACCTAGGTGGCTACACCTTC CASSLYGDLGGYTF . TRBJ1-2 TRBV7-8 .
TGCAGTGCTGCGAGGGACAAGAACACTGAAGCTTTCTTT CSAARDKNTEAFF . TRBJ1-1 TRBV20-1 .
TGCAGTGCTACCCGAACTAGCGCTAGCTCCTACGAGCAGTACTTC CSATRTSASSYEQYF TRBD2 TRBJ2-7 TRBV20-1 many
TGCAGTGCTAGAGAGGGGGGGAGATTCTACAATGAGCAGTTCTTC CSAREGGRFYNEQFF TRBD2 TRBJ2-1 TRBV20-1 .
TGTGCCAGCAGTTTAGGGCTAGCGGGGGTTTGGAATGAGCAGTTCTTC CASSLGLAGVWNEQFF TRBD2 TRBJ2-1 TRBV12-3/TRBV12-4 few
TGTGCCAGCAGTTTAAAGGGGAGCGGTAATTCACCCCTCCACTTT CASSLKGSGNSPLHF . TRBJ1-6 TRBV28 .
TGCAGCGCCAGAGGGAGTTGGGGGGCCTCCTCCTACGAGCAGTACTTC CSARGSWGASSYEQYF . TRBJ2-7 TRBV29-1 many
TGTGCCAGCAGATCCTCCACAGGTTCCCATAATCTTGACTACACCTTC CASRSSTGSHNLDYTF . TRBJ1-2 TRBV27 .
TGTGCCAGCAGTGACTTAACAGATAGCAATCAGCCCCAGCATTTT CASSDLTDSNQPQHF . TRBJ1-5 TRBV2 few
TGCGCCAGCAGCCCACGAAATTACAGCGAGCAGTACTTC CASSPRNYSEQYF . TRBJ2-7 TRBV5-1 .
TGTGCCAGCAGCCCTGGGGCTAGCGGGGGAGAGACCCAGTACTTC CASSPGASGGETQYF TRBD2 TRBJ2-5 TRBV9 .
TGTGCCAGCAGCGTTATAGCGGGGGCCAACAATGAGCAGTACTTC CASSVIAGANNEQYF TRBD2 TRBJ2-5 TRBV9 .
TGCAGTGCAGGCCGAAGGGTCGAAATCTATAATTCACCCCTCCACTTT CSAGRRVEIYNSPLHF . TRBJ1-6 TRBV20-1 .
TGTGCCAGCAGTCGACTCGGGACTAGCGGCTACAATGAGCAGTTCTTC CASSRLGTSGYNEQFF TRBD2 TRBJ2-1 TRBV6-2/TRBV6-3 many
TGTGCCAGCAGTTACCTAGGACAGGGGGCATCAGAGACCCAGTACTTC CASSYLGQGASETQYF TRBD1 TRBJ2-5 TRBV6-6 many
TGCGCCAGCAGCCAAGGAGTAGCAGCCATGAACACTGAAGCTTTCTTT CASSQGVAAMNTEAFF . TRBJ1-1 TRBV4-1 few
TGTGCCAGCAGCCTAACCCCGACAGGATACTATGGCTACACCTTC CASSLTPTGYYGYTF . TRBJ1-2 TRBV7-2 many
TGTGCTAGTGGCCACGGGGACGATGAGCAGTTCTTC CASGHGDDEQFF . TRBJ2-1 TRBV12-5 .
TGTGCCAGCAGCCTATCAGGGGATGAAGCTTTCTTT CASSLSGDEAFF . TRBJ1-1 TRBV11-3 .
TGTGCCAGCAGTGCAGGGGCGGGGGGCTACACCTTC CASSAGAGGYTF . TRBJ1-2 TRBV25-1 many
TGCAGCGTTGGGGGGACAGCCGCGGGCACAGATACGCAGTATTTT CSVGGTAAGTDTQYF TRBD1 TRBJ2-3 TRBV29-1 few
TGCAGCGTTGCGGATGGGGGACGTTTCGATACGCAGTATTTT CSVADGGRFDTQYF . TRBJ2-3 TRBV29-1 many
TGCAGCGTGGGACGACGCCGGGTCGACACTGAAGCTTTCTTT CSVGRRRVDTEAFF . TRBJ1-1 TRBV29-1 .
TGCGCCAGCAGCTTGGAACCACCACACAATGAGCAGTTCTTC CASSLEPPHNEQFF . TRBJ2-1 TRBV5-1 .
TGTGCCAGCAGTTTATTGGCGTCGGACACTAACTCCTACGAGCAGTACTTC CASSLLASDTNSYEQYF . TRBJ2-7 TRBV27 many
TGTGCCAGCAGTCCCCTTCAGGGTGGTACGCAGTATTTT CASSPLQGGTQYF . TRBJ2-3 TRBV6-2/TRBV6-3 many
TGTGCCAGCAGCTCCGGGACAGGGGACTCACCCCTCCACTTT CASSSGTGDSPLHF TRBD1 TRBJ1-6 TRBV11-2 many
TGTGCCAGCAGTTACTCGAGTCAAGTGGATAATTCACCCCTCCACTTT CASSYSSQVDNSPLHF . TRBJ1-6 TRBV6-5 .
TGCAGTGCTATACCTCGACTAGCGGGGGGAACCGGGGAGCTGTTTTTT CSAIPRLAGGTGELFF TRBD2 TRBJ2-2 TRBV20-1 .
TGTGCCAGCAGTTCCTCGGGACAGCCGAGCTCCTACGAGCAGTACTTC CASSSSGQPSSYEQYF TRBD1 TRBJ2-7 TRBV28 few
TGTGCCAGCGATACAGGGGCTACGCAGTATTTT CASDTGATQYF TRBD1 TRBJ2-3 TRBV12-3/TRBV12-4 few
TGTGCCAGCAACACACTAGCGTCGTATGAGCAGTTCTTC CASNTLASYEQFF TRBD2 TRBJ2-1 TRBV7-9 few
TGTGCCAGCAGTGAATGGCAGGCAGCCACCTTC CASSEWQAATF . TRBJ1-2 TRBV2 few
TGCGCCAGCAGCCAAGGCAGAAGGTTGGGGGATACGCAGTATTTT CASSQGRRLGDTQYF . TRBJ2-3 TRBV4-3 .
TGTGCCAGCAGCCCCGGGACTAACGGGGGGAACAATGAGCAGTTCTTC CASSPGTNGGNNEQFF TRBD2 TRBJ2-1 TRBV11-2 .
TGTGCCAGCAGCTTGGACGAGGGGTATACTGAGCAGTTCTTC CASSLDEGYTEQFF . TRBJ2-1 TRBV5-6 .
TGTGCCAGCAGACCGTCGGGACAGAACAATCAGCCCCAGCATTTT CASRPSGQNNQPQHF TRBD1 TRBJ1-5 TRBV12-3/TRBV12-4 few
TGTGCCAGCGGCTTTAGCGGGGGGCAAGAGACCCAGTACTTC CASGFSGGQETQYF TRBD2 TRBJ2-5 TRBV7-2 .
TGCGCCAGCAGCCAAGATAGGACAGGGTGGACTGAAGCTTTCTTT CASSQDRTGWTEAFF TRBD1 TRBJ1-1 TRBV4-3 .
TGTGCCAGCAGCTTTGGTTCGACTGACGGGTACTTC CASSFGSTDGYF . TRBJ2-5 TRBV7-9 .
TGCGCCAGCAGCAGGGAGAGGGGTCCCCTGTACACCTTC CASSRERGPLYTF . TRBJ1-2 TRBV5-1 .
TGTGCCAGCAGTTTCTATCAAAGGGCAGATACGCAGTATTTT CASSFYQRADTQYF . TRBJ2-3 TRBV27 .
TGTGCCAGCATGGCGGGGCCCTGGACTGAAGCTTTCTTT CASMAGPWTEAFF . TRBJ1-1 TRBV25-1 few
TGCGCCAGCAGCCAGTCTACAGGGGTGTCGGGCAATCAGCCCCAGCATTTT CASSQSTGVSGNQPQHF TRBD1 TRBJ1-5 TRBV4-1 .
TGCAGTGCTAGAGTGGACAGAAGGGAGCAGTACTTC CSARVDRREQYF . TRBJ2-7 TRBV20-1 many
TGCAGTGCTAGATGCCAGCGGGGGGCGGTCGGGGAGCTGTTTTTT CSARCQRGAVGELFF TRBD2 TRBJ2-2 TRBV20-1 few
TGTGCCACCAAACATACTGAAGCTTTCTTT CATKHTEAFF . TRBJ1-1 TRBV24-1 .
TGTGCCACCTCCCCGGGGCCAGCAGGTGGAAACGAGCAGTACTTC CATSPGPAGGNEQYF . TRBJ2-7 TRBV15 many
TGCGCCAGCAGCCAGTGGGGGACTAGCGTGGTAACGCAGTATTTT CASSQWGTSVVTQYF TRBD2 TRBJ2-3 TRBV4-3 .
TGTGCCAGCAGTTTTGGAGGGGGACGGACCGCGTTGCCCCAGCATTTT CASSFGGGRTALPQHF . TRBJ1-5 TRBV28 few
TGCAGTGCTGCTAGGCCCGGGGGCAATGAGCAGTTCTTC CSAARPGGNEQFF . TRBJ2-1 TRBV20-1 few
TGTGCCAGCAGCTTAGATCCTAGCGGGGCCACAGATACGCAGTATTTT CASSLDPSGATDTQYF TRBD2 TRBJ2-3 TRBV11-2 .
TGTGCCAGCAATCGGGACACGAGCGCGAATGAGCAGTTCTTC CASNRDTSANEQFF . TRBJ2-1 TRBV6-1 .
TGTGCCAGCAGCTCTCACGGGACCTTTGAGAAGGTTACGCAGTATTTT CASSSHGTFEKVTQYF . TRBJ2-3 TRBV7-2 .
TGTGCCAGCAGCTTATGGCTAGCGGGGGCCCGCACAGATACGCAGTATTTT CASSLWLAGARTDTQYF TRBD2 TRBJ2-3 TRBV7-2 .
TGCGCCAGCAGCCCCAGGGAGGGGCAGCAGTACTTC CASSPREGQQYF TRBD2 TRBJ2-5 TRBV5-1 few
TGCAGTGCTCCCCCCGAGATACCACCCCTCCACTTT CSAPPEIPPLHF . TRBJ1-6 TRBV20-1 .